This entry lists 32 T cell receptor beta chains sequenced from one sample in a study of cytomegalovirus exposure and HLA in healthy donors. The study ran its PCR with 60 Vbeta and 13 Jbeta primers. The assay was immunoSEQ multiplex PCR, and TCRdb's table has in-frame clones only and misses some. The data hold approximately 160,000 clones, with around three quarters observed a single time. Sequences were obtained from PBMCs. Receptors originate from a woman aged 40 to 50 in good health and CMV-seronegative.

The chain couples TRBV10-3 to TRBJ2-1, with TRBD2 matching over 9 bases. With 4 bases clipped from V and 4 bases from J, the junction kept 8 bases outside the gene matches. The V gene's germline CDR1 is ENHRY and CDR2 SYGVKD. The CDR3 sequence is 16 residues long. Written as DNA, the CDR3 is TGTGCCATCAGTGGACTAGCGGAAGGGAGGTACAATGAGCAGTTCTTC. This codes for CAISGLAEGRYNEQFF.

V usage is TRBV19 and J usage is TRBJ2-1; D is unclear. V was cut by 8 bases and J by 10 bases, with 12 bases left in between. CDR3 size: 11 residues. Looked up from germline, CDR1 is LNHDA and CDR2 is SQIVND (reference sequence). CDR3 residues: CASSIPEEQFF. In nucleotides, the CDR3 is TGTGCCAGTTCGATCCCCGAGGAGCAGTTCTTC.

The genes are TRBV2 and TRBJ1-1; D uncertain. Trimming left V 1 base short and J 3 bases short, with 21 bases between. The length of the CDR3 is 18 residues. Germline assignment: CDR1 SNHLY and CDR2 FYNNEI. The CDR3 spells CASSEGLEWSLRDTEAFF. The CDR3 nucleotides read TGTGCCAGCAGTGAAGGGCTGGAGTGGAGTTTGCGAGACACTGAAGCTTTCTTT.

This clone was seen just once. The rearrangement links TRBV19 to TRBJ2-4; D is possibly TRBD1 (5 bases). Between the trimmed V and J ends, which lost 0 bases and 3 bases, there was a span of 15 bases. This CDR3 has 17 amino acids. Germline V gene lookup returns CDR1 LNHDA and CDR2 SQIVND (reference sequence). The CDR3 DNA follows: TGTGCCAGTAGTATAGAACAGGCTAGACTCGGCAAAAACATTCAGTACTTC. Translated: CASSIEQARLGKNIQYF.

The CDR3 region is CAWTLTGNEQYF. The CDR3 DNA reads as TGTGCCTGGACGCTTACGGGGAACGAGCAGTACTTC. V and J are TRBV30 and TRBJ2-7, with TRBD2 as a possible D gene (5 bases). V was shortened by 4 bases and J by 5 bases, with 12 bases between the two germline ends. Per germline, CDR1 GTSNPN and CDR2 SVGIG (reference sequence). The CDR3 sequence is 12 residues long.

This clone showed up just once. J is TRBJ1-2 and V is TRBV5-6, with 7 bases aligning to TRBD1. V lost 2 bases, J lost 8 bases, and 3 bases stayed unmatched. Germline V gene lookup returns CDR1 SGHDT and CDR2 YYEEEE. The CDR3 has 12 amino acids. The CDR3 protein is CASSFLTGGYTF. For the CDR3, the DNA is TGTGCCAGCAGCTTCCTGACAGGGGGCTACACCTTC.

This rearrangement joins TRBV6-1 to TRBJ1-1, with D perhaps matching TRBD1 (6 bases). CDR1 and CDR2 from the germline V gene are MNHNS and SASEGT. The CDR3 runs to 15 residues. The ends were cut back, 1 base at V and 4 bases at J, with 13 bases in the middle. This CDR3 is CASSEVGGQVTEAFF. CDR3 bases: TGTGCCAGCAGTGAAGTGGGGGGGCAGGTCACTGAAGCTTTCTTT.

The chain uses TRBV5-6 and TRBJ2-3, with a weak D call TRBD1 (6 bases). The V end was cut by 4 bases, the J end by 4 bases, with 13 bases between. CDR3 size: 14 residues. The germline V gene encodes CDR1 SGHDT and CDR2 YYEEEE. The CDR3 region has the DNA TGTGCCAGCAGCGTTATCGAGGGGGCAGATACGCAGTATTTT. Encoded protein: CASSVIEGADTQYF.

The chain couples TRBV25-1 to TRBJ1-2, with D perhaps TRBD1 (6 bases). Germline CDR1 MGHDK, CDR2 SYGVNS. The CDR3 has 14 amino acids. Trimming removed 8 bases from V and 7 bases from J, with 20 bases in between. CDR3: CASVPSWGQVGYTF. The CDR3 nucleotides read TGTGCCAGCGTTCCAAGTTGGGGGCAGGTTGGCTACACCTTC.

The chain is built from TRBV30 and TRBJ2-4; 9 nucleotides line up with TRBD1. The V segment lost 2 bases and the J segment 9 bases; nucleotides outside the gene matches: 2. The CDR3 contains 12 residues. Per the germline V gene, CDR1 is GTSNPN and CDR2 is SVGIG (reference sequence). CDR3 region: CAWSPGQGIQYF. DNA of the CDR3: TGTGCCTGGAGTCCGGGACAGGGCATTCAGTACTTC.

The gene calls are TRBV7-9 and TRBJ1-2, with D possibly being TRBD1 (6 bases). Per the germline V gene, CDR1 is SEHNR and CDR2 is FQNEAQ (reference sequence). The CDR3 sequence is 14 residues long. Trimming cost V 3 bases and J 6 bases, with 14 bases left between them. The chain's CDR3 is CASSLEQGPDGYTF. CDR3 sequence (DNA): TGTGCCAGCAGCTTGGAACAGGGCCCGGATGGCTACACCTTC.

The J gene is TRBJ1-2, the V gene TRBV7-2, with D perhaps matching TRBD1 (5 bases). CDR3 length equals 14 residues. The ends were cut back, 1 base at V and 5 bases at J, with 11 bases in the middle. Per germline, CDR1 SGHTA and CDR2 FQGNSA. The CDR3 DNA reads TGTGCCAGCAGCTTAGAGGCAGGGATGTATGGCTACACCTTC. Its translation is CASSLEAGMYGYTF.

V and J are TRBV28 and TRBJ1-3, with D possibly TRBD1 on 6 matching bases. The germline V gene encodes CDR1 MDHEN and CDR2 SYDVKM. Trimming removed 5 bases from V and 2 bases from J, with 13 bases in between. The CDR3 is 15 residues long. The CDR3 DNA sequence: TGTGCCAGCAGTGACCCCAGGGGAGCTGGAAACACCATATATTTT. Amino acid sequence: CASSDPRGAGNTIYF.

This sequence joins TRBV30 and TRBJ1-1; 7 bases map to TRBD1. Unmatched junction bases numbered 5, after V lost 4 bases and J lost 0 bases. The length of the CDR3 is 14 residues. Germline V gene data show CDR1 as GTSNPN and CDR2 as SVGIG (reference sequence). The CDR3 DNA sequence: TGTGCCTGGAATAGGGGGCCGGTGAACACTGAAGCTTTCTTT. It is translated as CAWNRGPVNTEAFF.

V and J are TRBV7-9 and TRBJ2-5, with a tentative D call TRBD1 (6 bases). The J call could be wrong; TRBJ2-7 is a better fit for the DNA end. Germline V gene data show CDR1 as SEHNR and CDR2 as FQNEAQ (reference sequence). This CDR3 is built from 12 residues. The CDR3: CASSTGTTEQYF. The CDR3, as DNA: TGTGCCAGCAGCACCGGGACAACCGAGCAGTACTTC.

The chain employs TRBV7-3 and TRBJ1-6; 8 nucleotides align to TRBD1. CDR3 length: 15 residues. CDR1 and CDR2 (germline): SGHTA, FQGTGA. V shed 2 bases, J shed 5 bases, and the junction held 2 bases outside the gene matches. Here the CDR3 DNA reads TGTGCCAGCAGCTTAGCAGGGGGCGATAATTCACCCCTCCACTTT. Its protein is CASSLAGGDNSPLHF. The full variable domain, with the rest looked up from reference TRBV7-3 and TRBJ1-6, is GAGVSQTPSNKVTEKGKYVELRCDPISGHTALYWYRQSLGQGPEFLIYFQGTGAADDSGLPNDRFFAVRPEGSVSTLKIQRTERGDSAVYLCASSLAGGDNSPLHFGNGTRLTVT.

This chain joins TRBV5-1 and TRBJ1-1; 7 nucleotides agree with TRBD1. V was pared by 0 bases and J by 2 bases, with 7 bases of the junction left unmatched. The CDR3 is made up of 16 amino acids. CDR1 and CDR2 from the germline V gene are SGHRS and YFSETQ. CDR3 region: CASSLEWTGKNTEAFF. CDR3 in DNA: TGCGCCAGCAGCTTGGAGTGGACAGGCAAAAACACTGAAGCTTTCTTT.

The chain recombines TRBV30 with TRBJ1-3; unclear D gene. CDR1 GTSNPN and CDR2 SVGIG come from the germline V gene (reference sequence). V dropped 5 bases and J dropped 4 bases, with 21 bases sitting between them. The CDR3 length is 16 residues. CDR3 residues: CAWAAIAVSKGNTIYF. The DNA for the CDR3 is TGTGCCTGGGCGGCTATTGCGGTCTCCAAAGGAAACACCATATATTTT.

This chain connects TRBV7-9 to TRBJ1-2, with a weak D call TRBD1 (6 bases). The CDR3 spans 15 residues. Per germline, CDR1 SEHNR and CDR2 FQNEAQ (reference sequence). The V gene lost 5 bases and the J gene lost 4 bases, with 17 bases spanning the gap. For the CDR3, the DNA is TGTGCCAGCAGCCTAAACACAGGGTCTGGCTATGGCTACACCTTC. It specifies CASSLNTGSGYGYTF. The full variable domain, in which reference TRBV7-9 and TRBJ1-2 provide the parts outside the CDR3, is DTGVSQNPRHKITKRGQNVTFRCDPISEHNRLYWYRQTLGQGPEFLTYFQNEAQLEKSRLLSDRFSAERPKGSFSTLEIQRTEQGDSAMYLCASSLNTGSGYGYTFGSGTRLTVV.

This chain uses TRBV11-1 with TRBJ2-5, with 7 bases fitting TRBD1. The V and J ends lost 1 base and 5 bases, in that order; junction bases with no gene match: 4. The CDR3 has 14 residues. Germline CDR1 SGHAT, CDR2 FQDESV (reference sequence). The CDR3 nucleotides are TGTGCCAGCAGCTTAGAGGGGGCCCGGGAGACCCAGTACTTC. This codes for CASSLEGARETQYF.

This rearrangement joins TRBV25-1 to TRBJ2-7; TRBD1 matches 10 bases. The germline CDR1 and CDR2 sequences are MGHDK and SYGVNS. The ends lost 1 base at V and 4 bases at J; junction bases unmatched: 4. This CDR3 region has 15 residues. Here the CDR3 DNA reads TGTGCCAGCAGTGAATTTAAGGACAGGGGGTACGAGCAGTACTTC. Encoded protein: CASSEFKDRGYEQYF.

CDR3 nucleotide sequence: TGTGCCAGCAGCTTAGAGGTCGGAGGGCAAGAGACCCAGTACTTC. Its protein is CASSLEVGGQETQYF. The chain combines TRBV11-2 with TRBJ2-5; D possibly corresponds to TRBD2 (6 bases). Germline loops: CDR1 SGHAT, CDR2 FQNNGV. The CDR3 runs 15 residues. Trimming took off 0 bases at V and 2 bases at J, with 10 bases between the two ends.

This clone has just a few counts. The chain uses TRBV7-9 and TRBJ1-2; no clear D. Germline lookup yields CDR1 SEHNR and CDR2 FQNEAQ (reference sequence). Trimming cost V 3 bases and J 3 bases, with 14 bases left between them. The CDR3 runs to 15 residues. The CDR3 loop is CASSFGAASDYGYTF. CDR3 DNA sequence: TGTGCCAGCAGCTTTGGTGCCGCGAGCGACTATGGCTACACCTTC.

The chain links TRBV7-6 to TRBJ2-3; 9 bases agree with TRBD2. This CDR3 spans 17 amino acids. Per germline, CDR1 SGHVS and CDR2 FNYEAQ. V lost 0 bases to trimming and J lost 5 bases; unmatched junction nucleotides: 9. The CDR3 nucleotides read TGTGCCAGCAGCTTAGCGGGGGGAGCGGGAGGCCAAGATACGCAGTATTTT. Translating gives CASSLAGGAGGQDTQYF.

This clone turned up a few times. The chain employs TRBV19 and TRBJ2-5; 10 positions match TRBD1. The CDR3 consists of 15 residues. V shed 8 bases, J shed 5 bases, and the junction held 11 bases outside the gene matches. Germline V CDR1 and CDR2: LNHDA, SQIVND (reference sequence). CDR3 sequence: CASSTPGTGEETQYF. CDR3 DNA: TGTGCCAGTTCGACTCCCGGGACAGGGGAGGAGACCCAGTACTTC.

This chain uses TRBV15 with TRBJ2-7; 7 bases match TRBD2. Germline V gene sequence: CDR1 LNHNV, CDR2 YYDKDF (reference sequence). There are 14 residues in the CDR3. J gave up 0 bases and V 9 bases, and 8 bases lay outside the gene matches. CDR3 amino acids: CATAREGTSYEQYF. The CDR3 coding sequence is TGTGCCACAGCGAGGGAGGGGACCTCCTACGAGCAGTACTTC.

The chain combines TRBV11-2 with TRBJ2-7; a weak D match, TRBD2 (6 bases). CDR3 size: 16 residues. The germline V gene encodes CDR1 SGHAT and CDR2 FQNNGV. The V end lost 1 base, the J end lost 2 bases, and 15 bases lay between the germline ends. The CDR3 loop reads CASSLGPLTGAYEQYF. Written as DNA, the CDR3 is TGTGCCAGCAGCTTAGGGCCGCTAACGGGGGCCTACGAGCAGTACTTC.

V gene TRBV18 combines with J gene TRBJ1-1; 9 nucleotides align to TRBD1. From germline, CDR1 is KGHSH and CDR2 LQKENI. This CDR3 has 18 amino acids. Trimming at V came to 3 bases and at J to 0 bases, leaving 11 bases not matched to a gene. CDR3 sequence reads: CASSPLRDRDIMNTEAFF. The CDR3 region has the DNA TGTGCCAGCTCACCCCTCCGGGACAGGGACATCATGAACACTGAAGCTTTCTTT.

V usage is TRBV9 and J usage is TRBJ2-7, with a tentative D call TRBD1 (6 bases). Trimming shortened V by 4 bases and J by 3 bases, and 17 bases separated the two germline ends. This CDR3 is 15 amino acids long. The germline gives CDR1 SGDLS, CDR2 YYNGEE. CDR3 sequence reads: CASSPLGQRSYEQYF. The CDR3 DNA follows: TGTGCCAGCAGCCCCCTCGGACAGAGGAGCTACGAGCAGTACTTC.

V usage is TRBV11-2 and J usage is TRBJ2-5, with TRBD2 matching over 12 bases. The CDR3 covers 17 residues. CDR1 is SGHAT, CDR2 FQNNGV, per germline. V gave up 5 bases and J gave up 2 bases; unmatched junction bases: 9. The CDR3 region is CASSPTSGGSIQETQYF. CDR3 sequence (DNA): TGTGCCAGCAGCCCCACTAGCGGGGGGTCCATTCAAGAGACCCAGTACTTC.

The genes are TRBV11-3 and TRBJ2-1; D uncertain. V was cut by 5 bases and J by 3 bases, with 5 bases left in between. Germline CDR1 and CDR2: SGHNT and YENEEA. The CDR3 spans 12 residues. CDR3 DNA sequence: TGTGCCAGCAGCCGTATCTACAATGAGCAGTTCTTC. Protein sequence: CASSRIYNEQFF.

V and J are TRBV19 and TRBJ2-5; 7 bases are shared with TRBD2. Trimming took 1 base from V and 2 from J; bases not matched to a gene: 4. The CDR3 has 15 residues. The germline V gene has CDR1 LNHDA and CDR2 SQIVND (reference sequence). CDR3 in DNA: TGTGCCAGTAGTATAGGGGCTAGCGGTCAAGAGACCCAGTACTTC. The encoded protein is CASSIGASGQETQYF.